The subject of this entry is one T cell receptor (beta chain). Germline CDR1 and CDR2: MNHEY and SVGAGI. The CDR3 consists of 13 residues. V lost 0 bases, J lost 4 bases, and 0 bases stayed unmatched. The data were obtained in a study of blood T cell repertoires in COVID-19. As for the study in general: The cDNA or gDNA used as material had been derived from T cells, B-cell-depleted T cells, or PBMCs.

Produced via immunoSEQ multiplex PCR; TCRdb's table is partial and in-frame only. Here the sample spans about 61,000 clones, approximately 86% being singletons. V usage is TRBV6-5 and J usage is TRBJ2-7, with 7 bases lining up with TRBD1. This TCR was sampled from a human donor in a cohort sampled during active COVID-19. The source material was peripheral blood. The CDR3 DNA sequence: TGTGCCAGCAGTTACTCACAGGGGTACGAGCAGTACTTC. It yields the protein CASSYSQGYEQYF.